Each of the 14 T cell receptor beta chains below was sequenced from the same sample in a study of blood T cell repertoires in COVID-19. Using immunoSEQ multiplex PCR, the repertoire was profiled, and TCRdb retains in-frame clones only, with some absent. The table includes 120,000 to 150,000 clones, approximately 85% detected once. Sequencing was done on a sample of peripheral blood. The receptors come from a woman between 55 and 75 years old with COVID-19, enrolled during active disease.

V usage is TRBV6-2 or TRBV6-3 and J usage is TRBJ2-5, with 7 bases aligning to TRBD1. The germline V gene encodes CDR1 MNHEY and CDR2 SVGEGT. V gave up 5 bases and J gave up 2 bases; unmatched junction bases: 14. The CDR3 spans 17 residues. Here the CDR3 reads CASSHTRGLEKQETQYF. Written as DNA, the CDR3 is TGTGCCAGCAGTCATACAAGGGGGCTAGAGAAGCAAGAGACCCAGTACTTC.

This chain uses TRBV7-9 with TRBJ1-4; 9 bases are a match to TRBD1. V gave up 2 bases and J gave up 7 bases; unmatched junction bases: 5. The germline gives CDR1 SEHNR, CDR2 FQNEAQ (reference sequence). The CDR3 has 15 amino acids. The CDR3 nucleotides read TGTGCCAGCAGCTTATCTGGGGGACAGGGTGAAAAACTGTTTTTT. This encodes CASSLSGGQGEKLFF.

This CDR3 is CASSLATGTNTEAFF. Written as DNA, the CDR3 is TGTGCCAGCAGCTTAGCTACAGGGACGAACACTGAAGCTTTCTTT. The V call is TRBV11-3, the J call TRBJ1-1; perhaps TRBD1 as D (6 bases). V lost 1 base to trimming and J lost 1 base, with 10 bases between them. This CDR3 has 15 residues. Per the germline V gene, CDR1 is SGHNT and CDR2 is YENEEA.

The chain uses TRBV19 and TRBJ2-1; 9 nucleotides agree with TRBD1. Germline values: CDR1 LNHDA, CDR2 SQIVND (reference sequence). V was pared by 4 bases and J by 6 bases, with 10 bases of the junction left unmatched. The CDR3 spans 16 residues. The CDR3 spells CASSTLTGGDLNEQFF. In DNA form, the CDR3 reads TGTGCCAGTAGTACCCTGACAGGGGGTGATCTCAATGAGCAGTTCTTC.

The chain uses TRBV23-1 and TRBJ1-5; D is perhaps TRBD1 (6 bases). TRBV23-1 counts as an open reading frame of uncertain function. The CDR3 spans 14 residues. V gave up 6 bases and J gave up 3 bases, with 12 bases separating them. As DNA, the CDR3 is TGCGCCAGCAGCTCCGACAGGCCCAATCAGCCCCAGCATTTT. It yields the protein CASSSDRPNQPQHF.

This chain links TRBV5-1 with TRBJ2-7, with D perhaps matching TRBD1 (6 bases). The CDR3 is 14 amino acids. V lost 1 base to trimming and J lost 4 bases, with 12 bases between them. Germline V gene data show CDR1 as SGHRS and CDR2 as YFSETQ. CDR3 bases: TGCGCCAGCAGCTTGCGGCAGGGACAATACGAGCAGTACTTC. Translated, it gives CASSLRQGQYEQYF.

The V gene is TRBV24-1, the J gene TRBJ2-1; TRBD2 matches 9 bases. Unmatched junction bases numbered 6, after V lost 3 bases and J lost 4 bases. Germline lookup yields CDR1 KGHDR and CDR2 SFDVKD. CDR3 length: 16 residues. CDR3 nucleotide sequence: TGTGCCACCAGTGATACTGCGGGGGGGGTGTACAATGAGCAGTTCTTC. Translating it yields CATSDTAGGVYNEQFF.

The chain links TRBV7-9 to TRBJ2-7; 10 bases align to TRBD1. The trim removed 0 bases at V and 2 bases at J, leaving 1 base unmatched. Looked up from germline, CDR1 is SEHNR and CDR2 is FQNEAQ (reference sequence). CDR3 size: 15 residues. The CDR3 reads CASSLAGTGAYEQYF. For the CDR3, the DNA is TGTGCCAGCAGCTTAGCCGGGACAGGGGCCTACGAGCAGTACTTC.

This clone was detected once. This sequence joins TRBV7-2 and TRBJ2-4; 9 bases agree with TRBD1. The junction had 3 bases not matched to a gene; V was cut back by 2 bases and J by 7 bases. The CDR3 loop spans 14 amino acids. Germline assignment: CDR1 SGHTA and CDR2 FQGNSA. CDR3 amino acids: CASSLNRGHNIQYF. The DNA for the CDR3 is TGTGCCAGCAGCTTAAACAGGGGGCATAACATTCAGTACTTC.

The J gene is TRBJ1-6, the V gene TRBV5-1; 8 positions agree with TRBD1. After removal of 5 bases from V and 5 bases from J, the junction contained 12 bases not matched to a gene. The CDR3 sequence is 17 residues long. The germline V gene encodes CDR1 SGHRS and CDR2 YFSETQ. The CDR3 loop is CASSPGTGRFNNSPLHF. CDR3 coding DNA: TGCGCCAGCAGTCCCGGGACAGGCCGGTTCAATAATTCACCCCTCCACTTT.

The chain has TRBV25-1 and TRBJ1-5; possibly TRBD1 for D (5 bases). V shed 8 bases and J shed 4 bases, with 12 bases lying between them. The CDR3 extends over 13 amino acids. Germline assignment: CDR1 MGHDK and CDR2 SYGVNS. This CDR3 reads CASSPGGNQPQHF. As DNA, the CDR3 is TGTGCCAGCTCACCTGGGGGGAATCAGCCCCAGCATTTT.

This chain links TRBV6-1 with TRBJ1-6; the match to TRBD1 covers 10 bases. The J segment lost 14 bases and the V segment lost 3 bases, leaving 10 bases of the junction unmatched. Germline CDR1 reads MNHNS; CDR2 reads SASEGT. The CDR3 sequence is 15 residues long. As DNA, the CDR3 is TGTGCCAGCAGTGACCGGGACAGGGGCCCTCCGGCCCTCCACTTT. Translation: CASSDRDRGPPALHF.

There are a few counts of this clone. The V gene is TRBV14, the J gene TRBJ2-7; D is perhaps TRBD1 (5 bases). There are 15 residues in the CDR3. Trimming took 0 bases from V and 6 from J, leaving 15 bases between them. Germline V CDR1 and CDR2: SGHDN, FVKESK. The CDR3 DNA sequence: TGTGCCAGCAGCCAAGACCTTGTCAGGGCGTCCGAGCAGTACTTC. It encodes CASSQDLVRASEQYF.

This chain links TRBV2 with TRBJ2-7; 8 bases align to TRBD2. The CDR3 contains 15 residues. V was pared by 0 bases and J by 3 bases, with 4 bases of the junction left unmatched. Germline CDR1 and CDR2: SNHLY and FYNNEI. The DNA for the CDR3 is TGTGCCAGCAGTGAAGCACTAGCGGACTACTACGAGCAGTACTTC. It translates to CASSEALADYYEQYF.